The source of this T cell receptor (beta chain) is a study of T cells in Graves' hyperthyroidism and ophthalmopathy. The study, taken as a whole, reports: The model identified upcoming ophthalmopathy a median 6.5 months ahead of onset.

V was shortened by 2 bases and J by 5 bases, with 13 bases between the two germline ends. Looked up from germline, CDR1 is KGHSH and CDR2 is LQKENI. The CDR3 is made up of 14 amino acids. From RNA transcripts, TCR beta CDR3 regions were amplified. Carried out on the TCR CDR3, a first-round RT-PCR used the HTBI primer set. TCRdb re-analysed the multiplex PCR reads in MiXCR, keeping a single row per CDR3 protein. The profile shows roughly 750,000 distinct CDR3 sequences, around 15% of them singletons. Across 18 months, stable Graves' hyperthyroidism was marked by no progression to ophthalmopathy. Diagnoses used clinical symptoms, serum thyroxine and TRAb, thyroid ultrasound and orbital computed tomography. For this clonotype: Its antigen is not identified.

This TCR was sampled from a man aged 18 to 30 with Graves' hyperthyroidism. The material sequenced was blood. The chain is built from TRBV18 and TRBJ2-7; weak D call: TRBD1 (6 bases). The CDR3, as DNA: TGTGCCAGCTCACCAGACACAGGGAAGGACGAGCAGTACTTC. Its protein is CASSPDTGKDEQYF.